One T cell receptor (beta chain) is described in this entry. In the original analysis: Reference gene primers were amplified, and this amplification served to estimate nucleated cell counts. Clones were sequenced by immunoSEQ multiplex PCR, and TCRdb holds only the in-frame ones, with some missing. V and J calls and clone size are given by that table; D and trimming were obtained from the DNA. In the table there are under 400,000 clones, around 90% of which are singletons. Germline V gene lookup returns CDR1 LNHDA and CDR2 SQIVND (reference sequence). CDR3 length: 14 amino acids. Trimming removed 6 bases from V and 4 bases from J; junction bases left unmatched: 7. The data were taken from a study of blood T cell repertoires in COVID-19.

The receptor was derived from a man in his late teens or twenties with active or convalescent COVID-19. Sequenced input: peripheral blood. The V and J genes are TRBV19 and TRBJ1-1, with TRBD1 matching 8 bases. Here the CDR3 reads CASSPTGEGTEAFF. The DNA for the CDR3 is TGTGCCAGTAGCCCGACAGGGGAGGGCACTGAAGCTTTCTTT.